This T cell receptor beta chain was observed in a study of CD8 T cells in ankylosing spondylitis. Study results and caveats: A TCR beta motif of eight or nine highly homologous variants seemed to mark ankylosing spondylitis blood.

The length of the CDR3 is 13 residues. With V trimmed by 4 bases and J by 8 bases, 7 bases remained unmatched. In germline, CDR1 is SSHAT, CDR2 FNYEAQ (reference sequence). This clonotype was found many times. Its antigen is undetermined. TCRdb ran MiXCR on the 5' RACE reads and lists one entry per CDR3 protein. The data show approximately 240,000 distinct CDR3 sequences, approximately 10% seen once. The chain carries TRBV7-7 and TRBJ1-2; 7 bases align to TRBD1. This receptor was taken from a male donor with ankylosing spondylitis or in good health (not recorded which). Sequencing was done on a sample of blood, either unsorted or a sorted T cell fraction (not recorded which). This CDR3 reads CASSSADRDGYTF. The CDR3 nucleotides are TGTGCCAGCAGCTCCGCCGACAGGGACGGCTACACCTTC.